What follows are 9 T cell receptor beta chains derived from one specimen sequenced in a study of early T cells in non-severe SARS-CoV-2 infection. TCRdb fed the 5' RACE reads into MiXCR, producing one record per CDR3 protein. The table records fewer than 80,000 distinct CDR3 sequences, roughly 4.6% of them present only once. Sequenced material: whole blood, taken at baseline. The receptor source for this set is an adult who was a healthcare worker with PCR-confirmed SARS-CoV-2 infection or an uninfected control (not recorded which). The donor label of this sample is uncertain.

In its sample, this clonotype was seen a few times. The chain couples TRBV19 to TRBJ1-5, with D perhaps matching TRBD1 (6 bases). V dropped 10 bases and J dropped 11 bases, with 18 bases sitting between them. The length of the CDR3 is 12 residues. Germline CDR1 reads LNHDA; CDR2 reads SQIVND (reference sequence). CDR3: CATLGGPESQHF. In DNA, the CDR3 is TGTGCCACCTTGGGGGGGCCGGAGTCCCAGCATTTT.

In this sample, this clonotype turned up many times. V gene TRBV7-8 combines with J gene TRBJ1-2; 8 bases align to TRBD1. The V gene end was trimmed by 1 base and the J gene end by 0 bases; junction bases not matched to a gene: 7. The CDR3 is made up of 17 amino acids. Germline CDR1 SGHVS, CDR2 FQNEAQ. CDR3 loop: CASSLEQGGMSNYGYTF. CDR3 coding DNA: TGTGCCAGCAGCTTAGAACAGGGGGGTATGTCTAACTATGGCTACACCTTC.

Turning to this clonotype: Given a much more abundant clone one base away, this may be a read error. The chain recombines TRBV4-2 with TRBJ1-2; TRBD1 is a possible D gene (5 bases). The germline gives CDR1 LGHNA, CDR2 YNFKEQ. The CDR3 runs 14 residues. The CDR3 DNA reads TGTGACAGCAGCCACCAGGGTTCTAACTATGGCTACACCTTC. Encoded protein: CDSSHQGSNYGYTF.

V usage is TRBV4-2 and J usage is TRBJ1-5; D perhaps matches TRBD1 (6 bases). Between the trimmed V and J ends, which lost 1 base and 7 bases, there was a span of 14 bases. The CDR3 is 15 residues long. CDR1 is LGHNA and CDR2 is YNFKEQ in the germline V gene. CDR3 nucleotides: TGTGCCAGCAGCCAAGGGGGTTTACAGGGACAGCCCCAGCATTTT. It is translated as CASSQGGLQGQPQHF.

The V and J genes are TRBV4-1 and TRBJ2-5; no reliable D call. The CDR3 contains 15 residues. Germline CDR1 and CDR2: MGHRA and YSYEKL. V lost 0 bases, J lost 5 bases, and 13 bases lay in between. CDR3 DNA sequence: TGCGCCAGCAGCCAAGATCATGGAGAGGTGGAGACCCAGTACTTC. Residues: CASSQDHGEVETQYF.

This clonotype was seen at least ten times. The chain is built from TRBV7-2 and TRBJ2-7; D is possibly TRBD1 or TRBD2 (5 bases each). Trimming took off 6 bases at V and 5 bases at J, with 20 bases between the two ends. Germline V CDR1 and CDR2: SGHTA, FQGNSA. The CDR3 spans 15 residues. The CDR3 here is CASRSTGTGFHEQYF. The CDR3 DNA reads TGTGCCAGCAGGTCGACCGGGACCGGCTTCCACGAGCAGTACTTC.

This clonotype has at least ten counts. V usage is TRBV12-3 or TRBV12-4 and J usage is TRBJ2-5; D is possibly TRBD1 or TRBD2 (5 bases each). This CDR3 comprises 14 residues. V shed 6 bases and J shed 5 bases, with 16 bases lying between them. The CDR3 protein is CASSYRDLGETQYF. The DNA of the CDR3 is TGTGCCAGCAGCTACCGGGACCTGGGGGAGACCCAGTACTTC.

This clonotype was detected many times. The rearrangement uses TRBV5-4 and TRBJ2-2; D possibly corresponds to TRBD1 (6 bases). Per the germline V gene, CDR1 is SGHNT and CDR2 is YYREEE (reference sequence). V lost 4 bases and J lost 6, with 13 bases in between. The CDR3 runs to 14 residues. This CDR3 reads CASSTGQGSGELFF. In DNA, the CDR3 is TGTGCCAGCAGCACCGGTCAGGGGTCCGGGGAGCTGTTTTTT.

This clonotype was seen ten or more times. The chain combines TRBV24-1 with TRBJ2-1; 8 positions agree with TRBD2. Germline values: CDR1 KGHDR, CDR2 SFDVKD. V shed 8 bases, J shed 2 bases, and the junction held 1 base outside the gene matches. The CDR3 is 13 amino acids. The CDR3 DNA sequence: TGTGCCACCACGGGGGGGGCCTACAATGAGCAGTTCTTC. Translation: CATTGGAYNEQFF.